This TCR beta chain is drawn from a study of blood T cell repertoires in COVID-19. CDR1 MDHEN and CDR2 SYDVKM come from the germline V gene. The CDR3 has 12 residues. V gave up 6 bases and J gave up 0 bases, with 6 bases separating them. Sequenced by immunoSEQ multiplex PCR; TCRdb stores in-frame clones only, minus some. The sample contains under 150,000 clones, about nine tenths of which appear only once. This clone was seen once. The sequence derives from a human donor with active COVID-19. The donor label of this sample is uncertain. The chain couples TRBV28 to TRBJ2-7, with D hard to call. The sample taken for sequencing was peripheral blood. The CDR3 is CASSLSSYEQYF. CDR3 coding DNA: TGTGCCAGCAGCCTAAGCTCCTACGAGCAGTACTTC.